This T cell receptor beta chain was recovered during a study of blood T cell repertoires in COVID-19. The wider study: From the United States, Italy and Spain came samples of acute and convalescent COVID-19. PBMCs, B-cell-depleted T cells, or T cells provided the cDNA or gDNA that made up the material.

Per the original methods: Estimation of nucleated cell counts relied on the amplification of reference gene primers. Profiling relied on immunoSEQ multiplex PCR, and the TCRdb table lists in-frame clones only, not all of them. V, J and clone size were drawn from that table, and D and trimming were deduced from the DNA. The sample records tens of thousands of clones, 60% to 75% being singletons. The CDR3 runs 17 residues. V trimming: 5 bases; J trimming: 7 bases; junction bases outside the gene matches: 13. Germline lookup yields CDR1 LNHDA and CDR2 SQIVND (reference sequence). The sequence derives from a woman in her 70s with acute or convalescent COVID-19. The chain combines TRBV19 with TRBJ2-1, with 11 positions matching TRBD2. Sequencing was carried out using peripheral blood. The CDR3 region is CASSSPTLAGGRNEQFF. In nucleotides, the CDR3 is TGTGCCAGTAGTTCGCCCACCCTAGCGGGGGGAAGGAATGAGCAGTTCTTC.